The TCR beta chain under discussion was sequenced for a study of CXCR3-negative and CXCR3-positive naive CD8 T cells (dated by TCRdb to the late 2010s). Notes on the research overall: In total, roughly 130 million TRB reads were obtained, corresponding to roughly 1.5 +/- 0.3 million reads per library. Naive subsets from several donors and memory cells from 3 donors were included in the TRBV-TRBJ cluster analysis. Diversity and physicochemical repertoire analyses were performed on about 12 donors pooled from two independent experiments.

The data were produced on a NextSeq 550. The Human TCR Profiling Kit (MiLaboratory) was used to prepare UMI-labeled 5' RACE TRB cDNA libraries. The full amount of extracted RNA was used for cDNA synthesis, and the full amount of resulting cDNA was used for PCR amplification. Libraries were prepared in parallel with an identical number of PCR cycles. The paper's data handling went like this. MIGEC and MiXCR extracted about 53,000 +/- 10,000 unique UMI-labeled TRB cDNA molecules per library, requiring at least two reads per UMI. An average of roughly 40,000 +/- 10,000 functional in-frame TRB CDR3 nucleotide clonotypes without stop codons was found per library. After downsampling to 5000 UMI-labeled TRB molecules per sample, diversity metrics such as normalized Shannon-Wiener and Chao1 were calculated in VDJtools. VDJtools was used to calculate clonotype-size-weighted physicochemical properties of the central five CDR3 residues, namely interaction energy, strength, volume and Kidera factor 4. The reads were reprocessed in TCRdb, with one entry per CDR3 protein sequence and no accompanying DNA. Clone size and V and J calls follow TCRdb, not the original study. This sample's table has entries for thousands of distinct CDR3 sequences. The ten largest clones represent approximately 2.2% of the sample.

Each CD8+ T cell subset was flow-sorted in triplicate, and 300,000 to 350,000 cells per subset were placed directly into RLT lysis buffer. To keep memory contaminants out, a stringent definition of naive CD8+ T cells was applied: CD45RO-CCR7+CD27+CD95-. Peripheral blood mononuclear cells were isolated from buffy coats by standard density gradient centrifugation. Naive CXCR3-negative and CXCR3-positive CD8+ T cells were flow-sorted on a FACSAria III. An RNeasy Mini Kit was used to extract total RNA from the sorted cells. Paper-wide results and their limitations: Freshly isolated PBMCs were used for most assays because CXCR3 expression went down partially after cryopreservation. Comparably high repertoire diversity was found in both naive subsets, whereas much lower repertoire diversity was found in memory CD8+ T cells. Because surface CD5, which is linked to self-reactivity in mice, was comparable between the naive subsets, TCR interaction strength was also inferred from the physicochemical properties of TRB CDR3s. Naive CXCR3-negative and CXCR3-positive cells from the same donor showed similar TRBV-TRBJ usage, whereas memory cells showed distinct patterns. TRB CDR3s from CXCR3-positive naive cells showed higher hydrophobicity (lower Kidera factor 4), lower energy, and higher strength and volume indices than CXCR3-negative naive cells.

Based on frequency, this clonotype is considered medium-sized (0.01 to 0.1%); no count was recorded. Its recognized antigen is unknown. The sequence was obtained from a human donor in good health. Some clones in this sample may be carry-over from other donors' samples. The source material was naive CXCR3+ CD8+ T cells from blood. This sample's cell subset or site label indicates: CD45RO-CCR7+CD27+CD95- naive CD8+ T cells expressing CXCR3 (TNR3+).

The CDR3 amino acid sequence is: CASSYRGNLNTEAFF. The chain is assembled from TRBV6-5 and TRBJ1-1; as DNA is missing, the TRBD1 call by TCRdb cannot be tested. The CDR3 measures 15 amino acids from cysteine to phenylalanine. Only the protein is available. CDR1 MNHEY and CDR2 SVGAGI are derived from the germline V gene.